These T cell receptor beta chains were read from a single sample in a study of cytotoxic CD8 clonotypes in ibrutinib-treated CLL. Sequenced by immunoSEQ multiplex PCR; TCRdb stores in-frame clones only, minus some. In the table there are tens of thousands of clones, 65% of which are singletons. The sample was PBMCs, taken after 24 months of ibrutinib treatment. The receptor source for this set is a human donor with chronic lymphocytic leukemia. Each CDR3 is given with its conserved first and last residue. Fields, in order: clone size, D gene, J gene, V gene, CDR3 protein, CDR3 DNA. The D gene is left open where the match is weak. Some rows have no size entry. The others give once, few or many, or a class for an expanded clone.

NA | TRBD1 | TRBJ2-5 | TRBV12-5 | CASGLDRGGKETQYF | TGTGCTAGTGGGCTGGACAGGGGGGGCAAAGAGACCCAGTACTTC
NA | TRBD1 | TRBJ1-1 | TRBV30 | CAWSAGQGYTEAFF | TGTGCCTGGAGTGCGGGACAGGGATACACTGAAGCTTTCTTT
NA | NA | TRBJ1-5 | TRBV7-6 | CASSSLERQPQHF | TGTGCCAGCAGCTCCCTAGAGCGTCAGCCCCAGCATTTT
NA | NA | TRBJ1-2 | TRBV27 | CASSSSRGSYGYTF | TGTGCCAGCAGCAGCTCCCGAGGGAGTTATGGCTACACCTTC
many | NA | TRBJ1-5 | TRBV2 | CASRARGIQPQHF | TGTGCCAGCAGGGCCAGGGGAATCCAGCCCCAGCATTTT
few | NA | TRBJ2-3 | TRBV7-9 | CASSLVGGNKPDTQYF | TGTGCCAGCAGCTTAGTGGGGGGCAACAAACCAGATACGCAGTATTTT
NA | NA | TRBJ2-7 | TRBV19 | CASSILGTDSYEQYF | TGTGCCAGTAGTATACTCGGGACTGATTCCTACGAGCAGTACTTC
NA | NA | TRBJ1-5 | TRBV19 | CASSTHSNQPQHF | TGTGCCAGTAGTACGCATAGCAATCAGCCCCAGCATTTT
NA | TRBD2 | TRBJ2-5 | TRBV27 | CASSLRRTSGAKGETQYF | TGTGCCAGCAGTTTACGGAGGACTAGCGGGGCTAAAGGGGAGACCCAGTACTTC
NA | NA | TRBJ2-7 | TRBV5-1 | CASSTGTATEQYF | TGCGCCAGCAGCACCGGGACGGCGACCGAGCAGTACTTC